This is a list of T cell receptor beta chains from one sample in a study of blood T cell repertoires in COVID-19. Clones were read by immunoSEQ multiplex PCR, and TCRdb kept only the in-frame ones, dropping some. The sample gives a few hundred thousand clones, 87% of which show up once; under 3% is in the top ten. Sequencing was carried out using PBMCs or T cells enriched from blood (not recorded which). These receptors were taken from a woman in her twenties or thirties who had recovered from COVID-19. The CDR3 runs from the conserved cysteine through the conserved F or W. D genes are given only for firm matches. Rows give clone size only sometimes, using once, few, many, or a class for an expanded clone.

clone_size,d_call,v_call,j_call,cdr3_nt,cdr3_aa
once,.,TRBV14,TRBJ2-1,TGTGCCAGCAGCCCTTACTCCCAATACAATGAGCAGTTCTTC,CASSPYSQYNEQFF
.,.,TRBV28,TRBJ2-5,TGTGCCAGCAGCCAAGGGCTAGGAGGGACCCAGTACTTC,CASSQGLGGTQYF
.,TRBD2,TRBV2,TRBJ2-1,TGTGCCAGCAGGGGTGGGACTAGCGCCCGGGGGGAGCAGTTCTTC,CASRGGTSARGEQFF
.,.,TRBV2,TRBJ1-1,TGTGCCACTACGGGACACCCCGGTGCTGAAGCTTTCTTT,CATTGHPGAEAFF
few,TRBD2,TRBV5-1,TRBJ2-7,TGCGCCAGCAGCTTGGCCGGACTAGTGTACGAGCAGTACTTC,CASSLAGLVYEQYF
few,.,TRBV30,TRBJ2-2,TGTGCCTGGAGTCGAGACAGTCCGAACACCGGGGAGCTGTTTTTT,CAWSRDSPNTGELFF
.,.,TRBV20-1,TRBJ2-2,TGCAGTGCTACGGTGACCGGGGAGCTGTTTTTT,CSATVTGELFF
.,TRBD2,TRBV10-2,TRBJ2-7,TGCGCCAGCAGTGAGGGGGGGGCTAGCGGGGGCTACGAGCAGTACTTC,CASSEGGASGGYEQYF
.,TRBD1,TRBV6-5,TRBJ2-5,TGTGCCAGCAGTAGTTGGACAGGTCGTCAAGAGACCCAGTACTTC,CASSSWTGRQETQYF
.,TRBD1,TRBV11-1,TRBJ2-7,TGTGCCAGCAGCTTCCCGGGACAGGGGGCCTACGAGCAGTACTTC,CASSFPGQGAYEQYF
.,TRBD1,TRBV2,TRBJ2-1,TGTGCCAGCAGTGGGGTCAGGGGGCTGCAAAATGAGCAGTTCTTC,CASSGVRGLQNEQFF
.,TRBD2,TRBV6-5,TRBJ2-3,TGTGCCAGCAGTCAGCGGGAGAGCACAGATACGCAGTATTTT,CASSQRESTDTQYF
.,TRBD2,TRBV4-2,TRBJ2-1,TGTGCCAGCAGGGGGGTGGCGGGAGGTCCCAATGAGCAGTTCTTC,CASRGVAGGPNEQFF
.,.,TRBV5-1,TRBJ2-7,TGCGCCAGCAGCTTGGAGGGAGACTCCGCCTACGAGCAGTACTTC,CASSLEGDSAYEQYF
.,.,TRBV18,TRBJ1-5,TGTGCCAGCTCCCTAACCAGACATGATGGCCAGCCCCAGCATTTT,CASSLTRHDGQPQHF
.,.,TRBV5-1,TRBJ1-3,TGCGCCAGCAGCTACGATTTGGGCGGAAACACCATATATTTT,CASSYDLGGNTIYF
few,TRBD1,TRBV4-2,TRBJ1-1,TGTGCCAGCAGCCAAGCCGGGACAGCTTATAGCGAAGCTTTCTTT,CASSQAGTAYSEAFF
.,TRBD2,TRBV28,TRBJ2-3,TGTGCGAGCCTGGGGCTAGCGGGAGGGCTCGGCACAGATACGCAGTATTTT,CASLGLAGGLGTDTQYF
.,.,TRBV30,TRBJ1-4,TGTGCCTGGAGTCCCCCTTGGGCTGCAACTAATGAAAAACTGTTTTTT,CAWSPPWAATNEKLFF
.,.,TRBV30,TRBJ1-2,TGTGCCTGGGCCCCGGGAGGGTTCCACTATGGCTACACCTTC,CAWAPGGFHYGYTF